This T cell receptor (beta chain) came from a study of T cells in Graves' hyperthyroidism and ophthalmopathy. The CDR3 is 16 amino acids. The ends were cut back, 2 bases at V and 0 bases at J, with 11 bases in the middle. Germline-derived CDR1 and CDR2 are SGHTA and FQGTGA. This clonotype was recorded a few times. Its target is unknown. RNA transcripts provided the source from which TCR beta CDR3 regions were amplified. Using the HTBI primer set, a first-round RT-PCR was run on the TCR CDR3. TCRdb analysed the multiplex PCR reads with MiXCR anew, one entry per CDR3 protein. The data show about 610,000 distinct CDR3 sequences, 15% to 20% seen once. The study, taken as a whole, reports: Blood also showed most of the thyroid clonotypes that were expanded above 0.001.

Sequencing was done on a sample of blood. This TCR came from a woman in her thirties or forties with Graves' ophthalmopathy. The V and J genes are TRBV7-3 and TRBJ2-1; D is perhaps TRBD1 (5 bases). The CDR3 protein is CASSLGADVSYNEQFF. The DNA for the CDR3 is TGTGCCAGCAGCTTAGGGGCAGATGTCTCCTACAATGAGCAGTTCTTC.